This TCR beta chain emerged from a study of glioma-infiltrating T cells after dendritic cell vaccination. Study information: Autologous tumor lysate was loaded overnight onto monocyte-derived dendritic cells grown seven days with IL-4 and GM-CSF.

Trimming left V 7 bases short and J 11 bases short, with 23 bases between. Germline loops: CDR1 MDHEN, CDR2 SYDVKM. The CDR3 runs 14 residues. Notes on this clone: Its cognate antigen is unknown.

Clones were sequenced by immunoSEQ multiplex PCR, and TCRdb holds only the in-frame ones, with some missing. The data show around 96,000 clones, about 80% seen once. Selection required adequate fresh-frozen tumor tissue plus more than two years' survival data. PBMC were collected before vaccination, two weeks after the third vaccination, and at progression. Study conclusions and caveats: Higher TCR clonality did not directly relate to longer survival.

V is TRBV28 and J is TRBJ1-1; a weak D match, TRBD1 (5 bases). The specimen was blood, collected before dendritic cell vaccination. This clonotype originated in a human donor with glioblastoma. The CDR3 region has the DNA TGTGCCAGCAATGGGGCAGCCAGGTACGGTTCGGCTTTCTTT. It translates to CASNGAARYGSAFF.